The present T cell receptor (beta chain) was sequenced within a study of Graves' ophthalmopathy and Graves' hyperthyroidism (dated by TCRdb to between 2017 and 2018). Broadly, across the study: Peripheral blood was collected at initial diagnosis, prior to any treatment. The independent validation cohort included approximately 19 hyperthyroidism patients plus 17 patients who later progressed from hyperthyroidism to ophthalmopathy. The study used signatures of the TCR beta repertoire to tell Graves' ophthalmopathy apart from Graves' hyperthyroidism and to predict which patients would progress to ophthalmopathy. Following sample collection, hyperthyroidism patients were given methimazole at a starting dose of 30 mg daily, and ophthalmopathy patients were given high-dose intravenous methylprednisolone. In five to seven hyperthyroidism patients, the T-cell repertoire of thyroid tissue was compared with the T-cell repertoire of blood. To explore V-J signatures distinguishing ophthalmopathy from hyperthyroidism, a discovery set of some 100 patients (43 ophthalmopathy, roughly 56 stable hyperthyroidism) was enrolled. The 85 to 100 discovery patients were divided at random into training and test sets in a 7:3 ratio. In total, around 140 blood samples were TCR-sequenced: fewer than 50 ophthalmopathy, some 75 hyperthyroidism and some 17 hyperthyroidism-to-ophthalmopathy patients.

Inclusive of the bounding cysteine and phenylalanine, the CDR3 is 16 residues long. Of all the DNA, just the CDR3 is kept, 48 bases in frame from base 1. Trimming leaves V shorter by 7 bases and J shorter by 0 bases, with the junction holding 11 bases beyond the gene matches. Hyperthyroidism was defined as stable when no progression to ophthalmopathy occurred within 18 months of follow-up. Patients with hyperthyroidism were aged 18 to 65 years, had been newly diagnosed, and had a disease duration of less than 2 months. Patients with other autoimmune diseases, uncontrolled infections, pregnancy or lactation were excluded from the study. Diagnosis was based on clinical symptoms, serum thyroxine, TRAb, thyroid ultrasound and orbital computed tomography. Ficoll-Paque density gradient centrifugation was used to isolate PBMCs from approximately 10 ml of fresh peripheral blood. Total RNA was extracted with Trizol reagent and quality-checked on an Agilent 2100 Bioanalyzer.

This clonotype has only a few counts. Which antigen it targets is not known. No base quality information exists; no much larger clone differs at one position. The research as a whole found: Sample size was not statistically predetermined, and group allocation was not concealed from the investigators. In cross-validation, the 13-signature model distinguished ophthalmopathy from stable hyperthyroidism with more than 85% sensitivity and around 83% specificity, while in the test set the corresponding values were roughly 80% and 75%. In validation, the model predicted ophthalmopathy progression with 70.59% sensitivity and less than 80% specificity; roughly eleven predicted patients were CT-confirmed with GO in a median of around 6.5 months. Most expanded thyroid clonotypes with frequency above 0.001 were also detected in blood, suggesting blood repertoires may reflect the thyroid immune response.

For repertoire sequencing, the TCR beta CDR3 regions were amplified from RNA transcripts. The first round of RT-PCR was done with HTBI primers and the Qiagen OneStep RT-PCR kit, and was followed by a second round of multiplex PCR, then size selection and purification. Libraries were sequenced paired-end with 100 bp reads on an Illumina HiSeq2000. As for the original processing: SOAPnuke was used to process the reads, removing any read that contained adapters or uncalled bases, had a mean Phred below 15, or lacked an exact match to the constant primer or identifier. COPE v1.2.5 was used to merge high-quality paired reads. Clonotypes were defined as unique nucleotide sequences and were aligned to IMGT TRB V, D and J references using MiTCR v1.1. The analysis was limited to V-J combinations with a frequency above 0.0001, which together covered 99.2% of repertoires. For each V-J combination, a TCR clonal expansion and chaos score was defined as F50 clonal expansion divided by the chaos observed in the TCRdist matrix. Welch's t-statistics and random forest were used to reduce features to over ten V-J combinations, which were fed into a naive Bayes classifier. Thyroid-blood repertoire similarity was quantified with the Morisita-Horn index. TCRdb reran the public reads through fastp at Q25 and MiXCR, keeping productive beta chains. Rows merge per CDR3 protein into single entries with the most common DNA and genes. The V and J calls were not made by the authors but by TCRdb's processing. The sample data list hundreds of thousands of distinct CDR3 sequences, and around a fifth of these were observed just once. The ten largest clones represent about 6.6% of the sample.

The sample comprised peripheral blood. The rearrangement combines TRBV12-3 or TRBV12-4 with TRBJ1-2; 7 bases in the junction line up with TRBD1. The receptor was isolated from a woman younger than 35 with stable Graves' hyperthyroidism. Some clones in this sample may be carry-over from other donors' samples. Donor details come from another sample of the same person, matched by shared clones. The nucleotides read TGTGCCAGCACCTCAGGGGGAAGACATCCTAACTATGGCTACACCTTC. It encodes CASTSGGRHPNYGYTF.